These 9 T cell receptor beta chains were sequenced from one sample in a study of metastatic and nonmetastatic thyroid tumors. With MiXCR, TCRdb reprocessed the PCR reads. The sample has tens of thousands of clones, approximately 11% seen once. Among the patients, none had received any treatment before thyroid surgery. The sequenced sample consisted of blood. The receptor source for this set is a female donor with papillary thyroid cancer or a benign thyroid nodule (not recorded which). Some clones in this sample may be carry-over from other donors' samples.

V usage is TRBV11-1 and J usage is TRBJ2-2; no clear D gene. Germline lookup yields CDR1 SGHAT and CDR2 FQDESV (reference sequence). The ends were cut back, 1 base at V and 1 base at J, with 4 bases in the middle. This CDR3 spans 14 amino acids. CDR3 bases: TGTGCCAGCAGCTTAGGACAGAACACCGGGGAGCTGTTTTTT. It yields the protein CASSLGQNTGELFF.

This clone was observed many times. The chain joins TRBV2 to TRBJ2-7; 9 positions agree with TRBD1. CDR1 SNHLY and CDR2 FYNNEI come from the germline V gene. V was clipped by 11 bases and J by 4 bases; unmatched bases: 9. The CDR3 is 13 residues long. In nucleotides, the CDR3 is TGTGCCGGAGGACAGGGGAGAGAATACGAGCAGTACTTC. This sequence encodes CAGGQGREYEQYF.

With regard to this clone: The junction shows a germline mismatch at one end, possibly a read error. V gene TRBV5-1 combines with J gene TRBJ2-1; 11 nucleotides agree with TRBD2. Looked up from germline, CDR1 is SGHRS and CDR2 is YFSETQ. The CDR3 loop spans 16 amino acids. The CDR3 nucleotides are TGCGCCGGCAGCTTGGGACTAGCGGTATCATACAATGAGCAGTTCTTC. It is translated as CAGSLGLAVSYNEQFF.

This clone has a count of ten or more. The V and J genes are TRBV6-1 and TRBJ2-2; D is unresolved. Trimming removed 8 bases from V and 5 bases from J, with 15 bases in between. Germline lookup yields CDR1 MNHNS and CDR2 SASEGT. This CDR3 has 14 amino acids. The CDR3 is CASCLPSGTGELFF. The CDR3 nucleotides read TGTGCCAGCTGTCTGCCCTCGGGTACCGGGGAGCTGTTTTTT.

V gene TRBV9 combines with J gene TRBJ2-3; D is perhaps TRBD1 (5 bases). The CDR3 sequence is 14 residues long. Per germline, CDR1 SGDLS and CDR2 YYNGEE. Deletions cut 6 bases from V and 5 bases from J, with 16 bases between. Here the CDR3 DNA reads TGTGCCAGCACGAGCAGGGATATCTTAGATACGCAGTATTTT. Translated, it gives CASTSRDILDTQYF.

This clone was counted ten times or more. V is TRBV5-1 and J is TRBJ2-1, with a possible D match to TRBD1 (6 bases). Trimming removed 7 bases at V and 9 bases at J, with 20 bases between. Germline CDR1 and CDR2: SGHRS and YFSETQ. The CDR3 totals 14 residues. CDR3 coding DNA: TGCGCCAGCGGCTCGACAGGTAACGTGGGTGAGCAGTTCTTC. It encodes CASGSTGNVGEQFF.

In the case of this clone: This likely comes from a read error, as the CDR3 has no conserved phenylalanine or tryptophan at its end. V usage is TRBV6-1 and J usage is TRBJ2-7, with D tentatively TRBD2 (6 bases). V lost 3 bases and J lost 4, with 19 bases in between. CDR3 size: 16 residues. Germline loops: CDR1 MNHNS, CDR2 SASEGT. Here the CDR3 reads CASSDSGRTGVYEQYL. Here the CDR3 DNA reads TGTGCCAGCAGTGATAGCGGAAGAACTGGGGTGTACGAGCAGTACCTC.

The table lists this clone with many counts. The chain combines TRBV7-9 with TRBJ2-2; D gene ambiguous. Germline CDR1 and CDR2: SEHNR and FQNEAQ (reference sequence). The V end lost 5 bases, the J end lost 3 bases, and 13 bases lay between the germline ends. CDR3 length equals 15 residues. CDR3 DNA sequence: TGTGCCAGCAGCCCCCCAGGCTTGGACACCGGGGAGCTGTTTTTT. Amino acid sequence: CASSPPGLDTGELFF.

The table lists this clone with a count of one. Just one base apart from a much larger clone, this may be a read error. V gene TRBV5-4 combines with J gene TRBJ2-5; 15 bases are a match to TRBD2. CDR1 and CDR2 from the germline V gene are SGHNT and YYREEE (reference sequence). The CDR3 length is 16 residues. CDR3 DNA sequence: TGTGCCAGCAGCTCGGGACTAGCGGGAGGACAAGAGACCCGGTACTTC. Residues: CASSSGLAGGQETRYF.